Below, 23 T cell receptor beta chains from the same sample are listed, as sequenced in a study of blood T cell repertoires in COVID-19. Using immunoSEQ multiplex PCR, the repertoire was profiled, and TCRdb retains in-frame clones only, with some absent. The top ten hold approximately 3.3% of the sample, which has under 140,000 clones, 85% to 90% seen once. Sequencing was carried out using peripheral blood. Receptors originate from a woman between 45 and 65 years old with acute or convalescent COVID-19.

The chain links TRBV12-3 or TRBV12-4 to TRBJ2-1; the match to TRBD2 covers 14 bases. The CDR3 consists of 13 residues. The V gene end was trimmed by 8 bases and the J gene end by 9 bases; junction bases not matched to a gene: 3. The CDR3: CASGTSGSSEQFF. The DNA of the CDR3 is TGTGCCAGCGGGACTAGCGGGAGTAGTGAGCAGTTCTTC.

The V gene is TRBV3-1 (or the pseudogene TRBV3-2), the J gene TRBJ1-4; D is undetermined. Looked up from germline, CDR1 is LGHDT and CDR2 is YNNKEL (reference sequence). This CDR3 is built from 15 residues. Deletions cut 3 bases from V and 0 bases from J, with 8 bases between. CDR3 amino acids: CASSHSRATNEKLFF. CDR3 in DNA: TGTGCCAGCAGCCACTCACGAGCAACTAATGAAAAACTGTTTTTT.

The chain couples TRBV7-8 to TRBJ2-7; D gene uncertain. The CDR3 runs to 14 residues. V lost 0 bases and J 1 base, leaving 7 bases between the germline ends. The germline V gene encodes CDR1 SGHVS and CDR2 FQNEAQ. In nucleotides, the CDR3 is TGTGCCAGCAGCTTAGCATCTTTATCCTACGAGCAGTACTTC. Its translation: CASSLASLSYEQYF.

The chain carries TRBV4-1 and TRBJ2-1; 7 nucleotides agree with TRBD1. CDR3 size: 16 residues. Trimming took 0 bases from V and 0 from J; bases not matched to a gene: 2. The germline V gene has CDR1 MGHRA and CDR2 YSYEKL. The CDR3 sequence is CASSQDRTGSYNEQFF. The CDR3 DNA follows: TGCGCCAGCAGCCAAGATCGGACAGGCTCCTACAATGAGCAGTTCTTC.

The V call is TRBV3-1 (or the pseudogene TRBV3-2), the J call TRBJ2-2; 10 bases agree with TRBD2. The CDR3 covers 16 residues. Per the germline V gene, CDR1 is LGHDT and CDR2 is YNNKEL (reference sequence). J was trimmed by 2 bases and V by 4 bases; bases with no gene match: 4. The CDR3 loop is CASSLRTSGNTGELFF. In DNA, the CDR3 is TGTGCCAGCAGCCTGAGGACTAGCGGCAACACCGGGGAGCTGTTTTTT.

The chain has TRBV12-5 and TRBJ2-3, with 10 bases aligning to TRBD2. This CDR3 region has 15 residues. Germline V lookup: CDR1 LGHNT, CDR2 FRNRAP. After removal of 7 bases from V and 4 bases from J, the junction contained 8 bases not matched to a gene. CDR3 region: CASALAGDSADTQYF. In nucleotides, the CDR3 is TGTGCTAGTGCCCTAGCGGGAGATTCTGCAGATACGCAGTATTTT.

The DNA of the CDR3 is TGCGCCAGCAGGACCCAACCATCCATTCGAGGGCAGTACTTC. It translates to CASRTQPSIRGQYF. This chain links TRBV5-1 with TRBJ2-7; no clear D gene. The CDR3 has 14 residues. The V and J ends lost 5 bases and 9 bases respectively, with 21 bases between them. The V gene's germline CDR1 is SGHRS and CDR2 YFSETQ.

This clone has a single count. This chain uses TRBV11-2 with TRBJ1-1; a possible D gene is TRBD1 (5 bases). CDR1 SGHAT and CDR2 FQNNGV come from the germline V gene. This CDR3 comprises 16 residues. Trimming removed 6 bases from V and 1 base from J, with 18 bases in between. The CDR3 coding sequence is TGTGCCAGCAGTTACAGTCCGGGACTGACGAACACTGAAGCTTTCTTT. This gives the protein CASSYSPGLTNTEAFF.

The rearrangement joins TRBV3-1 (or the pseudogene TRBV3-2) to TRBJ2-7; TRBD2 agrees at 11 bases. This CDR3 region has 16 residues. Germline V gives CDR1 LGHDT, CDR2 YNNKEL (reference sequence). With V trimmed by 8 bases and J by 2 bases, 11 bases remained unmatched. CDR3 bases: TGTGCCAGCGCCCCCAAGGGGACTAGCGGACCCTACGAGCAGTACTTC. It is translated as CASAPKGTSGPYEQYF.

The V call is TRBV30, the J call TRBJ2-7; 13 nucleotides agree with TRBD2. The V segment lost 3 bases and the J segment 7 bases; nucleotides outside the gene matches: 6. The CDR3 consists of 14 residues. The germline V gene has CDR1 GTSNPN and CDR2 SVGIG (reference sequence). The CDR3 here is CAWRTSGRIWEQYF. The CDR3 DNA reads as TGTGCCTGGAGGACTAGCGGGAGGATATGGGAGCAGTACTTC.

The chain is built from TRBV10-1 and TRBJ2-3, with D uncertain. The CDR3 is 13 residues long. Per the germline V gene, CDR1 is WNHNN and CDR2 is SYGVQD (reference sequence). V lost 6 bases and J 3 bases, leaving 10 bases between the germline ends. In DNA, the CDR3 is TGCGCCAGCAGGGCTCAAGTTACAGATACGCAGTATTTT. Its translation: CASRAQVTDTQYF.

This sequence joins TRBV3-1 (or the pseudogene TRBV3-2) and TRBJ1-2; TRBD1 might be the D (6 bases). V dropped 2 bases and J dropped 12 bases, with 10 bases sitting between them. Germline-derived CDR1 and CDR2 are LGHDT and YNNKEL (reference sequence). The CDR3 totals 11 residues. CDR3 residues: CASSQTGSHTF. The CDR3 nucleotides are TGTGCCAGCAGCCAAACAGGGTCACACACCTTC.

The chain couples TRBV28 to TRBJ2-7; D is ambiguous. The germline V gene has CDR1 MDHEN and CDR2 SYDVKM. This CDR3 spans 13 amino acids. With 4 bases removed from V and 6 bases from J, the gap between germline ends came to 13 bases. CDR3 amino acids: CASSSSPLGEQYF. For the CDR3, the DNA is TGTGCCAGCAGTTCCTCCCCCCTCGGCGAGCAGTACTTC.

The chain carries TRBV27 and TRBJ2-5; possible D gene TRBD2, 5 bases. V was shortened by 6 bases and J by 5 bases, with 13 bases between the two germline ends. Germline V lookup: CDR1 MNHEY, CDR2 SMNVEV (reference sequence). This CDR3 contains 13 residues. DNA for the CDR3: TGTGCCAGCAGGGGCGGGCCGGCGGAGACCCAGTACTTC. This gives the protein CASRGGPAETQYF.

V usage is TRBV24-1 and J usage is TRBJ2-1; 7 bases fit TRBD2. Looked up from germline, CDR1 is KGHDR and CDR2 is SFDVKD. CDR3 length equals 16 residues. The ends lost 4 bases at V and 1 base at J; junction bases unmatched: 6. The CDR3 DNA follows: TGTGCCACCAGTGAGCAACTAGCGAGATCCTACAATGAGCAGTTCTTC. This translates into CATSEQLARSYNEQFF.

The chain is built from TRBV5-1 and TRBJ2-2, with 10 bases matching TRBD2. Germline CDR1 is SGHRS and CDR2 is YFSETQ. V trimming: 3 bases; J trimming: 4 bases; junction bases outside the gene matches: 9. The CDR3 contains 17 residues. The CDR3, as DNA: TGCGCCAGCAGCTCCGGGACTAGCGCCACACGCACCGGGGAGCTGTTTTTT. This sequence encodes CASSSGTSATRTGELFF.

This clone was seen a handful of times. This CDR3 is CASSLARTTTDTQYF. CDR3 coding DNA: TGTGCCAGCAGCTTAGCCAGGACTACCACAGATACGCAGTATTTT. The V and J genes are TRBV11-2 and TRBJ2-3, with D perhaps matching TRBD2 (6 bases). With 1 base removed from V and 2 bases from J, the gap between germline ends came to 10 bases. The germline gives CDR1 SGHAT, CDR2 FQNNGV. The CDR3 spans 15 residues.

The chain joins TRBV30 to TRBJ2-3; TRBD1 matches 7 bases. The CDR3 covers 17 residues. The V and J ends lost 1 base and 0 bases, in that order; junction bases with no gene match: 10. CDR1 and CDR2 from the germline V gene are GTSNPN and SVGIG (reference sequence). CDR3 sequence: CAWSGTGALPSTDTQYF. CDR3 DNA: TGTGCCTGGAGTGGCACAGGGGCCCTACCTAGCACAGATACGCAGTATTTT. Looking up the rest from reference TRBV30 and TRBJ2-3 gives the full variable domain: SQTIHQWPATLVQPVGSPLSLECTVEGTSNPNLYWYRQAAGRGLQLLFYSVGIGQISSEVPQNLSASRPQDRQFILSSKKLLLSDSGFYLCAWSGTGALPSTDTQYFGPGTRLTVL.

This clone was counted a single time. The chain employs TRBV27 and TRBJ1-4; D possibly corresponds to TRBD1 (5 bases). V was cut by 4 bases and J by 8 bases, with 14 bases left in between. Germline CDR1 is MNHEY and CDR2 is SMNVEV (reference sequence). The CDR3 has 14 amino acids. In nucleotides, the CDR3 is TGTGCCAGCAGTTCGCAGGGCGGTGGGGAAAAACTGTTTTTT. This codes for CASSSQGGGEKLFF.

V and J are TRBV6-4 and TRBJ1-2; the D gene is possibly TRBD1 (5 bases). CDR1 MRHNA and CDR2 SNTAGT come from the germline V gene. The CDR3 has 15 residues. Trimming removed 3 bases at V and 3 bases at J, with 14 bases between. The CDR3 coding sequence is TGTGCCAGCAGTGAGAAGGGGTCTGGACACTATGGCTACACCTTC. Translation: CASSEKGSGHYGYTF.

The V and J genes are TRBV10-1 and TRBJ2-7; 9 nucleotides agree with TRBD2. Germline V lookup: CDR1 WNHNN, CDR2 SYGVQD (reference sequence). J lost 7 bases, V lost 0 bases, and 4 bases had no gene match. The CDR3 is made up of 14 amino acids. CDR3 DNA sequence: TGCGCCAGCAGTGAGTCCGGACTAGCGAAGGAGCAGTACTTC. Amino acids: CASSESGLAKEQYF.

The chain employs TRBV29-1 and TRBJ1-1; tentative D call: TRBD1 (6 bases). This CDR3 has 14 residues. V dropped 1 base and J dropped 6 bases, with 15 bases sitting between them. Per germline, CDR1 SQVTM and CDR2 ANQGSEA. CDR3 sequence (DNA): TGCAGCGTTGAAGGGGTGACAGGCCGGGCTGAAGCTTTCTTT. Its protein is CSVEGVTGRAEAFF.

The chain uses TRBV18 and TRBJ2-2; D not resolved. Trimming removed 0 bases at V and 4 bases at J, with 9 bases between. Germline V CDR1 and CDR2: KGHSH, LQKENI. CDR3 size: 15 residues. As DNA, the CDR3 is TGTGCCAGCTCACCACCGGCAGGATCCACCGGGGAGCTGTTTTTT. It yields the protein CASSPPAGSTGELFF.